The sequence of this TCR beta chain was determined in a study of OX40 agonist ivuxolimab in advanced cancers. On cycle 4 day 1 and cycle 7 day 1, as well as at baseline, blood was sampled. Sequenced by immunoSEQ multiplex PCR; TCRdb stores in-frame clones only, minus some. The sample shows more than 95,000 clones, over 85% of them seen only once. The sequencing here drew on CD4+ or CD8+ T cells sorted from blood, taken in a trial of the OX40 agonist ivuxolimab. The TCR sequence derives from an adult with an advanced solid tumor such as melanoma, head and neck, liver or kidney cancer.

In DNA, the CDR3 is TGTGCCAGCAGCCCTCGACATCAAGGGGAGACCCAGTACTTC. Protein sequence: CASSPRHQGETQYF. This chain links TRBV7-6 with TRBJ2-5, with D uncertain. Germline V gene lookup returns CDR1 SGHVS and CDR2 FNYEAQ. Trimming shortened V by 5 bases and J by 5 bases, and 15 bases separated the two germline ends. This CDR3 is 14 amino acids long.